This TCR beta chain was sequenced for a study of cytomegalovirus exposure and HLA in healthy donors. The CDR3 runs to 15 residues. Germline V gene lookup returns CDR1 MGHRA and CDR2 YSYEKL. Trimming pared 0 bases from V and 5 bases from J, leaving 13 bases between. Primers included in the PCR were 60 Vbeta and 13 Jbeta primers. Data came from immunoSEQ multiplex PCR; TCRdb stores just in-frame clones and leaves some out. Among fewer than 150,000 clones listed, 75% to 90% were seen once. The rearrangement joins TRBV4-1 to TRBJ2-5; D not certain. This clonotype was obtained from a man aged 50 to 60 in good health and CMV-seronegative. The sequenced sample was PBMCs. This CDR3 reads CASSQERLPRETQYF. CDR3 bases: TGCGCCAGCAGCCAAGAGAGGCTCCCTCGGGAGACCCAGTACTTC.